The next 27 T cell receptor beta chains were all read from a single sample in a study of T cells in Graves' hyperthyroidism and ophthalmopathy. Amplification of TCR beta CDR3 regions was performed using RNA transcripts as template. HTBI primers were used for first-round RT-PCR of the TCR CDR3. In TCRdb, the multiplex PCR reads were re-called with MiXCR into one record per CDR3 protein. The sample yields 470,000 or so distinct CDR3 sequences, about 20% seen once. Material for sequencing was blood. The receptors stem from a man younger than 35 with Graves' hyperthyroidism.

DNA of the CDR3: TGTGCCAGCAGTCGGACAGGGCTCGGCGGAAACACCATATATTTT. It yields the protein CASSRTGLGGNTIYF. The chain combines TRBV6-4 with TRBJ1-3; TRBD1 matches at 8 bases. The germline gives CDR1 MRHNA, CDR2 SNTAGT. CDR3 length: 15 amino acids. With 5 bases clipped from V and 4 bases from J, the junction kept 7 bases outside the gene matches.

The table lists this clonotype with many counts. The CDR3 DNA follows: TGTGCCAGCAGTGAGGGCAGGGGCCCTCAAGAGACCCAGTACTTC. Translated: CASSEGRGPQETQYF. The genes are TRBV6-1 and TRBJ2-5, with a tentative D call TRBD1 (6 bases). This CDR3 region has 15 residues. Trimming took 3 bases from V and 2 from J, leaving 13 bases between them. The germline CDR1 and CDR2 sequences are MNHNS and SASEGT.

V usage is TRBV9 and J usage is TRBJ2-7; possible D gene TRBD2, 7 bases. The CDR3 has 15 residues. CDR1 SGDLS and CDR2 YYNGEE come from the germline V gene. Trimming pared 2 bases from V and 5 bases from J, leaving 17 bases between. CDR3 bases: TGTGCCAGCAGCGTCTTCGGGGGGAACAGGGACGAGCAGTACTTC. It yields the protein CASSVFGGNRDEQYF.

This clonotype was counted many times. The CDR3: CASSFDIGDYGYTF. The CDR3 nucleotides are TGCGCCAGCAGCTTTGACATTGGGGACTATGGCTACACCTTC. This chain links TRBV5-1 with TRBJ1-2; D gene unclear. Germline V gene lookup returns CDR1 SGHRS and CDR2 YFSETQ. The V end was cut by 2 bases, the J end by 3 bases, with 11 bases between. The CDR3 covers 14 residues. Drawing the rest from reference TRBV5-1 and TRBJ1-2, the complete variable domain is KAGVTQTPRYLIKTRGQQVTLSCSPISGHRSVSWYQQTPGQGLQFLFEYFSETQRNKGNFPGRFSGRQFSNSRSEMNVSTLELGDSALYLCASSFDIGDYGYTFGSGTRLTVV.

This clonotype was observed at least ten times. The rearrangement links TRBV6-1 to TRBJ2-5; D unclear. CDR3 length equals 14 residues. Germline lookup yields CDR1 MNHNS and CDR2 SASEGT. Trimming took 7 bases from V and 5 from J, leaving 17 bases between them. CDR3 protein: CASKVGPEEETQYF. CDR3 coding DNA: TGTGCCAGCAAAGTAGGTCCCGAGGAGGAGACCCAGTACTTC.

V gene TRBV6-1 combines with J gene TRBJ1-2; 11 bases are a match to TRBD1. This CDR3 has 15 residues. Germline V lookup: CDR1 MNHNS, CDR2 SASEGT. V was clipped by 6 bases and J by 2 bases; unmatched bases: 5. CDR3 sequence: CASRDRGRGNYGYTF. In DNA, the CDR3 is TGTGCCAGCAGGGACAGGGGGCGCGGAAACTATGGCTACACCTTC.

This clonotype occurred many times. The chain uses TRBV7-8 and TRBJ2-5; perhaps TRBD1 as D (5 bases). V was cut by 4 bases and J by 4 bases, with 19 bases left in between. The CDR3 contains 16 residues. Germline-derived CDR1 and CDR2 are SGHVS and FQNEAQ. The CDR3 here is CASSWGAEAFGETQYF. The CDR3 bases are TGTGCCAGCAGCTGGGGCGCTGAGGCATTTGGAGAGACCCAGTACTTC.

This clonotype was picked up many times. The rearrangement uses TRBV6-5 and TRBJ1-1; 10 bases fit TRBD1. V gave up 5 bases and J gave up 8 bases; unmatched junction bases: 5. Germline V lookup: CDR1 MNHEY, CDR2 SVGAGI. This CDR3 has 13 amino acids. This CDR3 is CASSPQGQGEAFF. CDR3 nucleotides: TGTGCCAGCAGTCCCCAGGGACAGGGGGAAGCTTTCTTT.

The chain is built from TRBV3-1 and TRBJ2-7; D remains ambiguous. V lost 0 bases and J lost 2, with 5 bases in between. Germline V gives CDR1 LGHDT, CDR2 YNNKEL (reference sequence). There are 13 residues in the CDR3. The CDR3 DNA reads as TGTGCCAGCAGCCAAGATCTTCCCTACGAGCAGTACTTC. Amino acid sequence: CASSQDLPYEQYF.

Ten or more counts support this clonotype. The chain employs TRBV6-1 and TRBJ2-7; D could derive from TRBD1 or TRBD2 (7 bases each). Between the trimmed V and J ends, which lost 6 bases and 3 bases, there was a span of 18 bases. The CDR3 is 15 amino acids. In germline, CDR1 is MNHNS, CDR2 SASEGT. The chain's CDR3 is CASSPATGRGYEQYF. For the CDR3, the DNA is TGTGCCAGCAGCCCGGCGACAGGGAGGGGCTACGAGCAGTACTTC.

This clonotype was counted at least ten times. J is TRBJ1-2 and V is TRBV19; D gene unclear. The CDR3 spans 12 residues. V was cut by 5 bases and J by 5 bases, with 9 bases left in between. In germline, CDR1 is LNHDA, CDR2 SQIVND (reference sequence). CDR3 protein: CASSSPGYGYTF. The CDR3, as DNA: TGTGCCAGTAGTTCACCAGGTTATGGCTACACCTTC.

This clonotype was recorded many times. The V call is TRBV28, the J call TRBJ1-5, with D perhaps matching TRBD1 (6 bases). CDR3 size: 15 residues. Trimming left V 2 bases short and J 7 bases short, with 15 bases between. Germline values: CDR1 MDHEN, CDR2 SYDVKM. The CDR3, as DNA: TGTGCCAGCAGTTTAGCGGGGGGGCGAAGACAGCCCCAGCATTTT. Translation gives CASSLAGGRRQPQHF.

The table lists this clonotype with many counts. This rearrangement joins TRBV12-3 or TRBV12-4 to TRBJ2-7; 8 bases map to TRBD1. J lost 4 bases, V lost 6 bases, and 5 bases had no gene match. The CDR3 has 13 residues. CDR3 region: CASRNRGDYEQYF. CDR3 bases: TGTGCCAGCAGGAACAGGGGGGATTACGAGCAGTACTTC.

This chain uses TRBV6-2 or TRBV6-3 with TRBJ2-7, with D uncertain. V lost 0 bases and J 0 bases, leaving 12 bases between the germline ends. CDR3 length equals 16 residues. The germline V gene encodes CDR1 MNHEY and CDR2 SVGEGT. The CDR3 DNA reads as TGTGCCAGCAGTTACTCTCCAGGCCAGCCCTCCTACGAGCAGTACTTC. This translates into CASSYSPGQPSYEQYF.

This clonotype was counted a few times. A read error may explain this, as a much larger clone is one base away. V usage is TRBV13 and J usage is TRBJ1-1; 10 bases match TRBD1. CDR1 PRHDT and CDR2 FYEKMQ come from the germline V gene (reference sequence). The CDR3 is 14 residues long. DNA of the CDR3: TGTGCCAGCAGCTTCGGGACAGGGGAAGGTGAAGCTTGCTTT. Translating it yields CASSFGTGEGEACF.

There are many counts of this clonotype. The chain employs TRBV6-5 and TRBJ2-7, with a weak D call TRBD1 (6 bases). V dropped 6 bases and J dropped 2 bases, with 20 bases sitting between them. The CDR3 runs to 16 residues. The germline V gene has CDR1 MNHEY and CDR2 SVGAGI. The CDR3 spells CASRGIQGRSPYEQYF. The CDR3 bases are TGTGCCAGCAGGGGAATTCAGGGGCGTTCCCCCTACGAGCAGTACTTC.

This clonotype was found a few times. J is TRBJ2-5 and V is TRBV29-1; TRBD1 might be the D (6 bases). V was cut by 8 bases and J by 2 bases, with 12 bases left in between. The CDR3 loop spans 12 amino acids. Per germline, CDR1 SQVTM and CDR2 ANQGSEA. CDR3 sequence (DNA): TGCAGCTCCCAAAGGGGGCAAGAGACCCAGTACTTC. Its translation is CSSQRGQETQYF.

The table lists this clonotype with a count of one. This chain links TRBV29-1 with TRBJ2-2; TRBD1 aligns across 8 bases. J gave up 6 bases and V 6 bases, and 0 bases lay outside the gene matches. Germline V gene data show CDR1 as SQVTM and CDR2 as ANQGSEA. This CDR3 has 11 amino acids. The CDR3 coding sequence is TGCAGCGTGGACAGGGCCGGGGAGCTGTTTTTT. It specifies CSVDRAGELFF.

In its sample, this clonotype was seen a few times. The CDR3 here is CASSIPGTKTQYF. CDR3 bases: TGTGCCAGTAGTATCCCAGGGACGAAGACCCAGTACTTC. This sequence joins TRBV19 and TRBJ2-5; D is perhaps TRBD1 or TRBD2 (5 bases each). The CDR3 runs to 13 residues. Germline CDR1 LNHDA, CDR2 SQIVND (reference sequence). The V end was cut by 3 bases, the J end by 6 bases, with 11 bases between.

This clonotype was found many times. The rearrangement joins TRBV7-9 to TRBJ1-2; 7 bases are shared with TRBD1. CDR1 and CDR2 from the germline V gene are SEHNR and FQNEAQ (reference sequence). After removal of 10 bases from V and 2 bases from J, the junction contained 13 bases not matched to a gene. The CDR3 is 15 amino acids. The CDR3 sequence is CATTRDRGQNYGYTF. For the CDR3, the DNA is TGTGCCACCACCCGTGATAGGGGGCAGAACTATGGCTACACCTTC.

This clonotype was seen a handful of times. The chain carries TRBV2 and TRBJ1-1, with D hard to call. The CDR3 consists of 14 residues. Germline V gene sequence: CDR1 SNHLY, CDR2 FYNNEI. The V and J ends lost 1 base and 1 base respectively, with 7 bases between them. This CDR3 reads CASSEGHTNTEAFF. CDR3 in DNA: TGTGCCAGCAGTGAAGGACATACGAACACTGAAGCTTTCTTT.

The chain carries TRBV5-1 and TRBJ2-5; D perhaps matches TRBD1 (5 bases). The germline V gene encodes CDR1 SGHRS and CDR2 YFSETQ. V lost 6 bases to trimming and J lost 1 base, with 13 bases between them. This CDR3 comprises 14 residues. CDR3 in amino acids: CASNAGHFQETQYF. CDR3 DNA: TGCGCCAGCAACGCAGGACATTTCCAAGAGACCCAGTACTTC.

In its sample, this clonotype was seen many times. The chain carries TRBV6-5 and TRBJ1-2; D unresolved. Germline lookup yields CDR1 MNHEY and CDR2 SVGAGI. This CDR3 comprises 14 residues. Trimming stripped 6 bases from V and 5 bases from J, with 16 bases between. In DNA, the CDR3 is TGTGCCAGCAGCTATTCGTCGGATATTTATGGCTACACCTTC. This translates into CASSYSSDIYGYTF.

This clonotype has only a few counts. The chain employs TRBV7-9 and TRBJ1-5; no reliable D call. Germline CDR1 reads SEHNR; CDR2 reads FQNEAQ (reference sequence). V was clipped by 4 bases and J by 7 bases, with 17 bases between them. The CDR3 spans 15 residues. Written as DNA, the CDR3 is TGTGCCAGCAGCTCAAGCCTGACGGGAGGACAGCCCCAGCATTTT. Its protein product is CASSSSLTGGQPQHF.

This clonotype was found many times. The chain is built from TRBV24-1 and TRBJ1-2; weak D call: TRBD1 (5 bases). The CDR3 loop spans 15 amino acids. Germline CDR1 KGHDR, CDR2 SFDVKD. The V end lost 3 bases, the J end lost 6 bases, and 16 bases lay between the germline ends. The CDR3 region has the DNA TGTGCCACCAGTGATCAAGGGGCCATACCGGATGGCTACACCTTC. Its translation is CATSDQGAIPDGYTF.

This clonotype has at least ten counts. V and J are TRBV27 and TRBJ2-5; D possibly corresponds to TRBD1 (5 bases). The CDR3 is made up of 14 amino acids. Germline CDR1 reads MNHEY; CDR2 reads SMNVEV (reference sequence). Trimming left V 5 bases short and J 8 bases short, with 18 bases between. The CDR3 loop reads CASSPVDSLGTQYF. CDR3 DNA: TGTGCCAGCAGTCCCGTCGACAGCCTAGGTACCCAGTACTTC.

The table lists this clonotype with a few counts. This chain uses TRBV4-1 with TRBJ2-7; D is perhaps TRBD2 (6 bases). This CDR3 comprises 15 residues. Deletions cut 4 bases from V and 0 bases from J, with 13 bases between. CDR1 and CDR2 (germline): MGHRA, YSYEKL. The CDR3 region has the DNA TGCGCCAGCAGCCTCCGGGACTCGCTCTCCTACGAGCAGTACTTC. Translation gives CASSLRDSLSYEQYF.